This TCR beta chain was found in a study of T-cell reconstitution after alpha-beta-depleted transplantation in children. The V gene lost 5 bases and the J gene lost 5 bases, with 12 bases spanning the gap. The germline CDR1 and CDR2 sequences are MDHEN and SYDVKM. The CDR3 is 13 amino acids. The TCRbeta library was prepared with unique molecular identifiers. Using its own MiXCR run on the PCR reads, TCRdb lists one record per CDR3 protein. The table shows roughly 20,000 distinct CDR3 sequences, with about a tenth occurring only once. This clonotype was detected ten times or more. This TCR came from a human donor who donated a stem cell graft to a child with chronic granulomatous disease. V is TRBV28 and J is TRBJ2-5; unclear D gene. Sequenced here: PBMCs from the stem cell graft donor, sampled from the stem cell graft. CDR3 residues: CASSPSTRETQYF. The CDR3 nucleotides read TGTGCCAGCAGTCCCTCGACCCGGGAGACCCAGTACTTC.